One and the same sample provided the 24 T cell receptor beta chains below, sequenced in a study of spatial heterogeneity in lung cancer. Each CDR3 protein gets one entry after TCRdb re-called the 5' RACE reads with MiXCR. The repertoire holds some 43,000 distinct CDR3 sequences, with about 10% as singletons. Time point in this sample: blood at routine non-recurrence follow-up after resection. The sequences come from PBMCs, collected at follow-up. The receptors shown here come from a female donor with early-stage non-small cell lung cancer.

This clonotype was recorded many times. This chain's CDR3 is CASSKCPSGGTCGRDTQYF. The CDR3 DNA follows: TGTGCCAGCAGCAAATGTCCTAGCGGGGGAACGTGTGGAAGAGATACGCAGTATTTT. V and J are TRBV21-1 and TRBJ2-3; TRBD2, the table's D call, was not compared with the DNA. TRBV21-1 is a recognized pseudogene. The CDR3 extends over 19 amino acids.

CDR3 protein: CASSVDETQYF. CDR3 DNA: TGTGCCAGCAGCGTAGACGAGACCCAGTACTTC. The rearrangement joins TRBV9 to TRBJ2-5, with D unclear. CDR1 and CDR2 (germline): SGDLS, YYNGEE. This CDR3 spans 11 amino acids. Deletions cut 0 bases from V and 5 bases from J, with 2 bases between. Looking up the rest from reference TRBV9 and TRBJ2-5 gives the full variable domain: DSGVTQTPKHLITATGQRVTLRCSPRSGDLSVYWYQQSLDQGLQFLIQYYNGEERAKGNILERFSAQQFPDLHSELNLSSLELGDSALYFCASSVDETQYFGPGTRLLVL.

The chain is built from TRBV29-1 and TRBJ2-2; D could derive from TRBD1 or TRBD2 (5 bases each). The CDR3 covers 13 residues. The V end was cut by 7 bases, the J end by 1 base, with 10 bases between. Looked up from germline, CDR1 is SQVTM and CDR2 is ANQGSEA. The chain's CDR3 is CSGWDENTGELFF. The CDR3 nucleotides read TGCAGCGGGTGGGACGAGAACACCGGGGAGCTGTTTTTT.

This clonotype was recorded many times. The V gene is TRBV5-5, the J gene TRBJ2-3; the match to TRBD2 covers 7 bases. V was pared by 2 bases and J by 6 bases, with 9 bases of the junction left unmatched. The CDR3 extends over 15 amino acids. Germline CDR1 SGHKS, CDR2 YYEKEE (reference sequence). Here the CDR3 reads CASSFMSGDGDTQYF. CDR3 nucleotide sequence: TGTGCCAGCAGCTTTATGAGCGGGGATGGCGATACGCAGTATTTT.

This clonotype was recorded many times. The chain has TRBV7-2 and TRBJ2-3; TRBD2 agrees at 7 bases. Germline V gives CDR1 SGHTA, CDR2 FQGNSA. J gave up 0 bases and V 5 bases, and 14 bases lay outside the gene matches. This CDR3 has 18 amino acids. The CDR3 sequence is CASSPSTGRGSSTDTQYF. Written as DNA, the CDR3 is TGTGCCAGCAGCCCCAGCACGGGGCGGGGGAGTAGCACAGATACGCAGTATTTT.

This clonotype showed up many times. The V and J genes are TRBV28 and TRBJ2-5, with 10 bases aligning to TRBD2. CDR3 length equals 15 residues. V shed 5 bases and J 5 bases; nucleotides not matched to a gene: 8. Germline loops: CDR1 MDHEN, CDR2 SYDVKM. Here the CDR3 reads CASSLKRGGLETQYF. As DNA, the CDR3 is TGTGCCAGCAGTCTGAAGCGGGGGGGCCTTGAGACCCAGTACTTC.

The chain couples TRBV7-2 to TRBJ2-7, with D perhaps given as TRBD1 or TRBD2 (7 bases each). V shed 1 base and J shed 2 bases, with 12 bases lying between them. The germline V gene encodes CDR1 SGHTA and CDR2 FQGNSA. The CDR3 runs to 15 residues. CDR3 sequence (DNA): TGTGCCAGCAGCTTAGAGGGAGGGGGCGCCTACGAGCAGTACTTC. Protein sequence: CASSLEGGGAYEQYF.

In its sample, this clonotype was seen a few times. The chain has TRBV4-3 and TRBJ1-4; 7 nucleotides match TRBD1. The germline V gene has CDR1 LGHNA and CDR2 YSLEER. V shed 4 bases, J shed 5 bases, and the junction held 7 bases outside the gene matches. This CDR3 spans 15 amino acids. CDR3 DNA: TGCGCCAGCAGCCGCTTGACAGGGAGGAATGAAAAACTGTTTTTT. Encoded protein: CASSRLTGRNEKLFF.

There are a few counts of this clonotype. The CDR3 here is CASSQETSSRTDTQYF. The CDR3 DNA sequence: TGCGCCAGCAGCCAGGAGACTAGCTCCCGCACAGATACGCAGTATTTT. V usage is TRBV4-1 and J usage is TRBJ2-3; TRBD2 matches 7 bases. This CDR3 spans 16 amino acids. After removal of 3 bases from V and 1 base from J, the junction contained 7 bases not matched to a gene. CDR1 is MGHRA, CDR2 YSYEKL, per germline.

This clonotype was counted only a few times. The chain recombines TRBV28 with TRBJ1-6; D is unclear. Germline loops: CDR1 MDHEN, CDR2 SYDVKM. CDR3 length: 12 residues. V was shortened by 9 bases and J by 5 bases, with 8 bases between the two germline ends. CDR3 DNA: TGTGCCAGTAGGGTGGATAATTCACCCCTCCACTTT. Translated: CASRVDNSPLHF.

This clonotype was counted many times. V and J are TRBV7-9 and TRBJ2-7, with 7 bases lining up with TRBD2. Germline V gives CDR1 SEHNR, CDR2 FQNEAQ (reference sequence). The trim removed 5 bases at V and 3 bases at J, leaving 7 bases unmatched. CDR3 length: 14 amino acids. The CDR3 loop is CASSRPSGGYEQYF. For the CDR3, the DNA is TGTGCCAGCAGCCGCCCTAGCGGTGGCTACGAGCAGTACTTC.

This clonotype has a handful of counts. The rearrangement uses TRBV7-2 and TRBJ2-5; 8 bases align to TRBD1. The CDR3 sequence is 14 residues long. J was trimmed by 5 bases and V by 3 bases; bases with no gene match: 5. From germline, CDR1 is SGHTA and CDR2 FQGNSA. CDR3 amino acids: CASSLDRASETQYF. The CDR3 coding sequence is TGTGCCAGCAGCTTGGACAGGGCATCGGAGACCCAGTACTTC.

This clonotype occurred many times. This chain joins TRBV6-2 or TRBV6-3 and TRBJ2-7; TRBD1 aligns across 8 bases. The V gene end was trimmed by 3 bases and the J gene end by 5 bases; junction bases not matched to a gene: 6. Germline V gives CDR1 MNHEY, CDR2 SVGEGT. The CDR3 has 14 amino acids. CDR3 residues: CASSYSRQGNEQYF. The CDR3 DNA is TGTGCCAGCAGTTATTCCAGACAGGGGAACGAGCAGTACTTC.

The chain carries TRBV28 and TRBJ1-1; D perhaps matches TRBD1 (5 bases). The CDR3 sequence is 13 residues long. The germline gives CDR1 MDHEN, CDR2 SYDVKM. V shed 4 bases and J shed 4 bases, with 10 bases lying between them. The CDR3 DNA follows: TGTGCCAGCAGTTGGCATCAGGGCACTGAAGCTTTCTTT. Protein product: CASSWHQGTEAFF. Based on the CDR3 plus reference TRBV28 and TRBJ1-1, the full variable domain is DVKVTQSSRYLVKRTGEKVFLECVQDMDHENMFWYRQDPGLGLRLIYFSYDVKMKEKGDIPEGYSVSREKKERFSLILESASTNQTSMYLCASSWHQGTEAFFGQGTRLTVV.

This clonotype showed up just a few times. CDR3 nucleotides: TGTGCCAGCAGCTTGAGGACAGGTCGGGACACTGAAGCTTTCTTT. Its translation is CASSLRTGRDTEAFF. The gene calls are TRBV5-4 and TRBJ1-1; 7 positions agree with TRBD1. The CDR3 totals 15 residues. V dropped 1 base and J dropped 3; count of bases not matched to a gene: 6. Germline values: CDR1 SGHNT, CDR2 YYREEE (reference sequence).

This clonotype has more than one count but fewer than ten. The chain joins TRBV6-2 or TRBV6-3 to TRBJ1-1; maybe TRBD1 (6 bases). The V gene's germline CDR1 is MNHEY and CDR2 SVGEGT. This CDR3 has 14 amino acids. V was shortened by 8 bases and J by 7 bases, with 20 bases between the two germline ends. CDR3 sequence reads: CASHPSWGRGEAFF. The CDR3 DNA follows: TGTGCCAGCCACCCTTCGTGGGGGCGCGGTGAAGCTTTCTTT.

The CDR3 DNA sequence: TGTGCCAGTAGTATAGGGTCGCGACGGAACACCGGGGAGCTGTTTTTT. This sequence encodes CASSIGSRRNTGELFF. This rearrangement joins TRBV19 to TRBJ2-2; no clear D gene. Germline V gene data show CDR1 as LNHDA and CDR2 as SQIVND (reference sequence). The CDR3 has 16 amino acids. V lost 1 base, J lost 1 base, and 10 bases lay in between.

This clonotype was counted many times. The V call is TRBV20-1, the J call TRBJ2-3; D is possibly TRBD2 (6 bases). V lost 6 bases to trimming and J lost 2 bases, with 15 bases between them. The length of the CDR3 is 14 residues. Germline V gene data show CDR1 as DFQATT and CDR2 as SNEGSKA (reference sequence). CDR3: CSARLVGFTDTQYF. CDR3 DNA: TGCAGTGCGAGACTAGTCGGATTCACAGATACGCAGTATTTT.

The sample holds a few counts of this clonotype. The chain recombines TRBV11-1 with TRBJ2-5; the match to TRBD2 covers 12 bases. After removal of 5 bases from V and 3 bases from J, the junction contained 1 base not matched to a gene. This CDR3 is 14 amino acids long. Germline CDR1 is SGHAT and CDR2 is FQDESV (reference sequence). Written as DNA, the CDR3 is TGTGCCAGCAGCAGACTAGCGGGGGAAGAGACCCAGTACTTC. Translating it yields CASSRLAGEETQYF.

This clonotype was recorded at least ten times. The chain is built from TRBV20-1 and TRBJ2-3, with 7 bases aligning to TRBD2. Germline V gives CDR1 DFQATT, CDR2 SNEGSKA (reference sequence). The ends lost 4 bases at V and 2 bases at J; junction bases unmatched: 6. The CDR3 is 14 residues long. CDR3 nucleotide sequence: TGCAGTGCTATCGTGGGGGGGTTCACAGATACGCAGTATTTT. Amino acids: CSAIVGGFTDTQYF.

In this sample, this clonotype turned up a few times. The chain recombines TRBV7-2 with TRBJ2-5, with 8 bases identical to TRBD2. V shed 7 bases and J 4 bases; nucleotides not matched to a gene: 2. Germline V lookup: CDR1 SGHTA, CDR2 FQGNSA. This CDR3 has 12 residues. For the CDR3, the DNA is TGTGCCAGCACCCTAGCGGGAGAGACCCAGTACTTC. Its translation is CASTLAGETQYF.

Many counts were recorded for this clonotype. CDR3 sequence reads: CASSLPPYNEQFF. The CDR3 DNA reads as TGCGCCAGCAGCTTGCCCCCCTACAATGAGCAGTTCTTC. The chain links TRBV5-1 to TRBJ2-1, with no clear D. V dropped 1 base and J dropped 2 bases, with 4 bases sitting between them. Germline loops: CDR1 SGHRS, CDR2 YFSETQ. The CDR3 runs to 13 residues.

V is TRBV29-1 and J is TRBJ1-2; D might be TRBD1 (5 bases). CDR3 length: 12 residues. With 4 bases removed from V and 6 bases from J, the gap between germline ends came to 12 bases. Germline V CDR1 and CDR2: SQVTM, ANQGSEA. CDR3 sequence: CSVVLTANGYTF. The CDR3 DNA reads as TGCAGCGTTGTTTTGACAGCTAATGGCTACACCTTC.

This clonotype was seen ten or more times. The V call is TRBV11-2, the J call TRBJ2-2; D unresolved. The CDR3 contains 14 residues. Between the trimmed V and J ends, which lost 4 bases and 2 bases, there was a span of 8 bases. Looked up from germline, CDR1 is SGHAT and CDR2 is FQNNGV. CDR3 DNA: TGTGCCAGCAGCTACGCGGAAAACACCGGGGAGCTGTTTTTT. Translation gives CASSYAENTGELFF.